Each of the 27 T cell receptor beta chains below was sequenced from the same sample in a study of preoperative IRX-2 immunotherapy in early breast cancer. Treatment indicated: preoperative locoregional IRX-2 cytokine immunotherapy. The table came from immunoSEQ multiplex PCR; TCRdb's copy has only in-frame clones and leaves some out. Of approximately 30,000 clones detected, around 96% appear once; the ten largest clones hold under 7.5%. This specimen was taken from a patient treated with IRX-2 immunotherapy. Receptors were obtained from a human donor with breast cancer.

The chain couples TRBV10-1 to TRBJ1-2; tentative D call: TRBD1 (6 bases). The CDR3 covers 13 residues. The germline V gene encodes CDR1 WNHNN and CDR2 SYGVQD (reference sequence). With 2 bases removed from V and 4 bases from J, the gap between germline ends came to 8 bases. CDR3 sequence: CASSERGSYGYTF. CDR3 nucleotide sequence: TGCGCCAGCAGTGAGAGGGGGAGCTATGGCTACACCTTC.

V usage is TRBV5-4 and J usage is TRBJ1-1; D is perhaps TRBD1 (5 bases). In germline, CDR1 is SGHNT, CDR2 YYREEE (reference sequence). The CDR3 has 14 amino acids. Between the trimmed V and J ends, which lost 0 bases and 3 bases, there was a span of 9 bases. CDR3 bases: TGTGCCAGCAGCTTGGGTGCCAGGGACACTGAAGCTTTCTTT. Residues: CASSLGARDTEAFF. Using reference TRBV5-4 and TRBJ1-1 for the parts outside the CDR3, the full variable domain is ETGVTQSPTHLIKTRGQQVTLRCSSQSGHNTVSWYQQALGQGPQFIFQYYREEENGRGNFPPRFSGLQFPNYSSELNVNALELDDSALYLCASSLGARDTEAFFGQGTRLTVV.

The chain couples TRBV14 to TRBJ1-1; unclear D gene. The CDR3 totals 12 residues. The ends were cut back, 1 base at V and 11 bases at J, with 11 bases in the middle. In germline, CDR1 is SGHDN, CDR2 FVKESK. This CDR3 is CASSQGLNSAFF. For the CDR3, the DNA is TGTGCCAGCAGCCAAGGCCTCAACTCGGCTTTCTTT.

This CDR3 reads CASSPPVQQETQYF. The CDR3, as DNA: TGTGCCAGCTCACCACCGGTACAGCAAGAGACCCAGTACTTC. The chain links TRBV18 to TRBJ2-5; D ambiguous. The CDR3 extends over 14 amino acids. The V and J ends lost 0 bases and 2 bases respectively, with 7 bases between them. Germline V CDR1 and CDR2: KGHSH, LQKENI.

This chain connects TRBV12-5 to TRBJ1-2; D not resolved. This CDR3 has 13 amino acids. The germline V gene encodes CDR1 LGHNT and CDR2 FRNRAP. V was pared by 5 bases and J by 4 bases, with 11 bases between. CDR3 in DNA: TGTGCTAGTGGTCCCCCCGGAGCCTATGGCTACACCTTC. It encodes CASGPPGAYGYTF.

The chain is built from TRBV6-1 and TRBJ1-3, with D uncertain. CDR1 MNHNS and CDR2 SASEGT come from the germline V gene. V was trimmed by 3 bases and J by 0 bases, leaving 9 bases between them. This CDR3 region has 15 residues. CDR3 sequence reads: CASSEPSYSGNTIYF. The CDR3, as DNA: TGTGCCAGCAGTGAGCCCTCGTACTCTGGAAACACCATATATTTT.

The chain carries TRBV18 and TRBJ2-7; perhaps TRBD1 as D (5 bases). Germline CDR1 is KGHSH and CDR2 is LQKENI. The V and J ends lost 6 bases and 5 bases respectively, with 17 bases between them. The CDR3 has 14 residues. For the CDR3, the DNA is TGTGCCAGCTCCCCGACAGTAATGGCGAACGAGCAGTACTTC. Protein sequence: CASSPTVMANEQYF.

The chain uses TRBV20-1 and TRBJ1-5; no firm D call. Trimming stripped 7 bases from V and 7 bases from J, with 11 bases between. CDR1 is DFQATT, CDR2 SNEGSKA, per germline (reference sequence). The CDR3 sequence is 11 residues long. In nucleotides, the CDR3 is TGCAGTGTAGTGAAGGGACAGCCCCAGCATTTT. Amino acids: CSVVKGQPQHF.

Regarding this clone: At one of its ends the junction is not consistent with the germline gene, which may arise from a read error. The chain uses TRBV7-7 and TRBJ1-4; D is undetermined. Germline CDR1 is SSHAT and CDR2 is FNYEAQ (reference sequence). The CDR3 length is 13 residues. CDR3 protein: CASSSGHREKLFF. CDR3 sequence (DNA): TGTGCTAGCAGCTCGGGCCATAGGGAAAAACTGTTTTTT.

This clone was detected only once. CDR3 nucleotides: TGTGCCAGCAGCATCCGGACAGGGCCCACTGAAGCTTTCTTT. Its translation is CASSIRTGPTEAFF. The rearrangement links TRBV7-8 to TRBJ1-1; 8 nucleotides match TRBD1. With V trimmed by 5 bases and J by 4 bases, 6 bases remained unmatched. From germline, CDR1 is SGHVS and CDR2 FQNEAQ. The CDR3 is made up of 14 amino acids.

CDR3 sequence reads: CATSRGLTTEAFF. Here the CDR3 DNA reads TGTGCCACCAGCAGAGGACTCACCACTGAAGCTTTCTTT. V gene TRBV15 combines with J gene TRBJ1-1; D remains ambiguous. V lost 1 base to trimming and J lost 4 bases, with 7 bases between them. Germline V lookup: CDR1 LNHNV, CDR2 YYDKDF (reference sequence). The CDR3 spans 13 residues.

The chain uses TRBV18 and TRBJ2-7; D is unresolved. Deletions cut 6 bases from V and 2 bases from J, with 5 bases between. CDR3 length equals 11 residues. CDR1 KGHSH and CDR2 LQKENI come from the germline V gene. The CDR3 protein is CASSTPYEQYF. CDR3 nucleotide sequence: TGTGCCAGCTCGACCCCCTACGAGCAGTACTTC.

This clone was detected once. The genes are TRBV18 and TRBJ2-6; D not resolved. Looked up from germline, CDR1 is KGHSH and CDR2 is LQKENI. Trimming left V 6 bases short and J 2 bases short, with 8 bases between. This CDR3 is built from 14 residues. DNA of the CDR3: TGTGCCAGCTCCGACGCCGCTGGGGCCAACGTCCTGACTTTC. It translates to CASSDAAGANVLTF.

This rearrangement joins TRBV7-2 to TRBJ2-1; tentatively, D is TRBD2 (6 bases). Germline CDR1 is SGHTA and CDR2 is FQGNSA. V dropped 2 bases and J dropped 9 bases, with 23 bases sitting between them. CDR3 size: 17 residues. The CDR3 loop is CASSLRGPLAGSGEQFF. As DNA, the CDR3 is TGTGCCAGCAGCTTAAGGGGTCCTTTGGCGGGGTCCGGTGAGCAGTTCTTC.

The rearrangement links TRBV19 to TRBJ2-7, with 12 bases lining up with TRBD2. The CDR3 has 23 residues. Germline assignment: CDR1 LNHDA and CDR2 SQIVND (reference sequence). V shed 1 base and J 4 bases; nucleotides not matched to a gene: 26. The CDR3 loop is CASSIGRQGAGLAGPSSRYEQYF. Written as DNA, the CDR3 is TGTGCCAGTAGTATAGGAAGACAGGGGGCTGGACTAGCGGGACCTTCCTCCCGATACGAGCAGTACTTC.

This chain links TRBV11-1 with TRBJ2-7; 9 nucleotides line up with TRBD1. The ends lost 0 bases at V and 4 bases at J; junction bases unmatched: 7. Per germline, CDR1 SGHAT and CDR2 FQDESV (reference sequence). This CDR3 region has 16 residues. For the CDR3, the DNA is TGTGCCAGCAGCTTAGCCCGGGACAGGGTTTCTTACGAGCAGTACTTC. Protein: CASSLARDRVSYEQYF. The full variable domain, in which reference TRBV11-1 and TRBJ2-7 provide the parts outside the CDR3, is EAEVAQSPRYKITEKSQAVAFWCDPISGHATLYWYRQILGQGPELLVQFQDESVVDDSQLPKDRFSAERLKGVDSTLKIQPAELGDSAMYLCASSLARDRVSYEQYFGPGTRLTVT.

V gene TRBV28 combines with J gene TRBJ1-1; no reliable D call. Germline CDR1 reads MDHEN; CDR2 reads SYDVKM. The CDR3 has 13 amino acids. Trimming took off 9 bases at V and 11 bases at J, with 22 bases between the two ends. Here the CDR3 DNA reads TGTGCCAGTTTCATGGACCTGAGGATTGGGGCTTTCTTT. Translating it yields CASFMDLRIGAFF.

The gene calls are TRBV19 and TRBJ1-4; D possibly corresponds to TRBD1 (6 bases). The CDR3 totals 16 residues. Germline V gives CDR1 LNHDA, CDR2 SQIVND (reference sequence). V was trimmed by 6 bases and J by 8 bases, leaving 22 bases between them. CDR3 sequence: CASRTLRDIRTEKLFF. The CDR3 region has the DNA TGTGCCAGTAGAACCCTTAGGGACATCAGGACGGAAAAACTGTTTTTT.

V gene TRBV29-1 combines with J gene TRBJ1-5; 9 bases match TRBD1. The CDR3 loop spans 15 amino acids. J was trimmed by 7 bases and V by 6 bases; bases with no gene match: 13. Germline assignment: CDR1 SQVTM and CDR2 ANQGSEA. CDR3 protein: CSVHPGTGSDQPQHF. The DNA of the CDR3 is TGCAGCGTGCATCCCGGGACAGGGAGCGACCAGCCCCAGCATTTT.

The chain couples TRBV27 to TRBJ2-7; 7 nucleotides agree with TRBD1. After removal of 3 bases from V and 2 bases from J, the junction contained 4 bases not matched to a gene. The CDR3 spans 14 residues. The germline V gene encodes CDR1 MNHEY and CDR2 SMNVEV (reference sequence). The CDR3 reads CASSFWDRTYEQYF. The DNA of the CDR3 is TGTGCCAGCAGTTTCTGGGACAGAACCTACGAGCAGTACTTC.

The rearrangement joins TRBV9 to TRBJ2-7; 14 bases fit TRBD2. CDR3 length: 20 residues. V was pared by 3 bases and J by 0 bases, with 14 bases of the junction left unmatched. CDR1 is SGDLS, CDR2 YYNGEE, per germline. The CDR3 region has the DNA TGTGCCAGCAGCGCTCGATGTGGACTAGCGGGGGGTATATCCTCCTACGAGCAGTACTTC. Translating it yields CASSARCGLAGGISSYEQYF.

The rearrangement uses TRBV4-3 and TRBJ1-3, with TRBD1 identical over 7 bases. The CDR3 covers 15 residues. Unmatched junction bases numbered 7, after V lost 0 bases and J lost 8 bases. The germline CDR1 and CDR2 sequences are LGHNA and YSLEER. The DNA for the CDR3 is TGCGCCAGCAGCCAAGACCCGACAGGGTCATACACCATATATTTT. Amino acid sequence: CASSQDPTGSYTIYF.

The chain employs TRBV6-5 and TRBJ1-2; D might be TRBD1 (6 bases). Germline V CDR1 and CDR2: MNHEY, SVGAGI. The CDR3 totals 15 residues. V shed 7 bases and J shed 4 bases, with 19 bases lying between them. CDR3 sequence: CASKRGYRVSYGYTF. In DNA, the CDR3 is TGTGCCAGCAAAAGGGGCTACAGGGTCTCCTATGGCTACACCTTC.

J is TRBJ2-2 and V is TRBV6-6; D remains unclear. V was shortened by 2 bases and J by 0 bases, with 7 bases between the two germline ends. Germline values: CDR1 MNHNY, CDR2 SVGAGI (reference sequence). This CDR3 contains 15 residues. CDR3 in amino acids: CASSYRAPNTGELFF. For the CDR3, the DNA is TGTGCCAGCAGTTACAGAGCGCCGAACACCGGGGAGCTGTTTTTT.

This clone was detected only once. The chain recombines TRBV10-1 with TRBJ2-4, with a possible D match to TRBD2 (6 bases). Germline V gene sequence: CDR1 WNHNN, CDR2 SYGVQD (reference sequence). The CDR3 contains 16 residues. V was clipped by 9 bases and J by 0 bases, with 18 bases between them. CDR3 in amino acids: CASCRRGSVAKNIQYF. The CDR3 bases are TGCGCCAGTTGCCGGAGGGGCTCCGTAGCCAAAAACATTCAGTACTTC.

This chain joins TRBV4-1 and TRBJ2-5; 7 nucleotides match TRBD1. The V gene's germline CDR1 is MGHRA and CDR2 YSYEKL. There are 17 residues in the CDR3. The V gene end was trimmed by 8 bases and the J gene end by 0 bases; junction bases not matched to a gene: 15. The CDR3 nucleotides are TGCGCCAGCCGGGCCAGGGACAGCGACTTATACCAAGAGACCCAGTACTTC. It yields the protein CASRARDSDLYQETQYF.

The chain carries TRBV18 and TRBJ1-1; perhaps TRBD1 as D (5 bases). Germline loops: CDR1 KGHSH, CDR2 LQKENI. V lost 5 bases and J lost 8, with 9 bases in between. This CDR3 is built from 11 residues. The CDR3, as DNA: TGTGCCAGCTCAGGGGGACCCGAAGCTTTCTTT. Encoded protein: CASSGGPEAFF. The full variable domain, rest sourced from reference TRBV18 and TRBJ1-1, is NAGVMQNPRHLVRRRGQEARLRCSPMKGHSHVYWYRQLPEEGLKFMVYLQKENIIDESGMPKERFSAEFPKEGPSILRIQQVVRGDSAAYFCASSGGPEAFFGQGTRLTVV.